This entry lists 6 T cell receptor beta chains sequenced from one sample in a study of cytomegalovirus exposure and HLA in healthy donors. Vbeta (60) and Jbeta (13) primers were used in the PCR. Measured with immunoSEQ multiplex PCR; TCRdb has only the in-frame clones, and not every one. The sample lists approximately 81,000 clones, 77% occurring once. The sequenced material came from PBMCs. These receptors were obtained from a man aged 45-60 years in good health and CMV-seropositive.

The V call is TRBV5-6, the J call TRBJ2-3, with D hard to call. With 4 bases removed from V and 0 bases from J, the gap between germline ends came to 6 bases. Germline lookup yields CDR1 SGHDT and CDR2 YYEEEE. The CDR3 totals 13 residues. The CDR3 DNA is TGTGCCAGCAGCCAGATTAGCACAGATACGCAGTATTTT. Its translation is CASSQISTDTQYF.

The CDR3 DNA is TGTGCCAGTAGTATGGGGGACAGGGAGATCCAGCCCCAGCATTTT. Translated: CASSMGDREIQPQHF. The chain uses TRBV19 and TRBJ1-5; TRBD1 agrees at 9 bases. Germline lookup yields CDR1 LNHDA and CDR2 SQIVND (reference sequence). Unmatched junction bases numbered 7, after V lost 3 bases and J lost 7 bases. The CDR3 is 15 amino acids.

The chain uses TRBV30 and TRBJ2-1; TRBD2 agrees at 13 bases. This CDR3 has 18 residues. V gave up 3 bases and J gave up 5 bases; unmatched junction bases: 13. Germline V gives CDR1 GTSNPN, CDR2 SVGIG (reference sequence). The DNA of the CDR3 is TGTGCCTGGAGGGGACTAGCGGGGAGCGGGTCGGTAGACAATGAGCAGTTCTTC. It yields the protein CAWRGLAGSGSVDNEQFF. Full variable domain (outside the CDR3, taken from reference TRBV30 and TRBJ2-1): SQTIHQWPATLVQPVGSPLSLECTVEGTSNPNLYWYRQAAGRGLQLLFYSVGIGQISSEVPQNLSASRPQDRQFILSSKKLLLSDSGFYLCAWRGLAGSGSVDNEQFFGPGTRLTVL.

In this sample, this clone turned up a few times. The V and J genes are TRBV27 and TRBJ2-2; the D gene is possibly TRBD1 (5 bases). CDR3 length: 16 amino acids. Germline CDR1 and CDR2: MNHEY and SMNVEV (reference sequence). With 5 bases removed from V and 5 bases from J, the gap between germline ends came to 18 bases. The CDR3 DNA reads as TGTGCCAGCAGTCCGCCTTTTTCAGGGTGGACCGGGGAGCTGTTTTTT. This encodes CASSPPFSGWTGELFF.

V and J are TRBV10-1 and TRBJ2-7; 9 bases fit TRBD1. The ends lost 4 bases at V and 3 bases at J; junction bases unmatched: 7. The CDR3 loop spans 15 amino acids. Germline lookup yields CDR1 WNHNN and CDR2 SYGVQD (reference sequence). DNA of the CDR3: TGCGCCAGCAGTGCCACAGGGGGCACAGTCTACGAGCAGTACTTC. It translates to CASSATGGTVYEQYF.

This CDR3 reads CASSQDRDTEAFF. For the CDR3, the DNA is TGTGCCAGCAGCCAAGATCGGGACACTGAAGCTTTCTTT. The chain is built from TRBV4-2 and TRBJ1-1, with no clear D. The CDR3 has 13 amino acids. The germline V gene has CDR1 LGHNA and CDR2 YNFKEQ. With 0 bases removed from V and 3 bases from J, the gap between germline ends came to 5 bases.